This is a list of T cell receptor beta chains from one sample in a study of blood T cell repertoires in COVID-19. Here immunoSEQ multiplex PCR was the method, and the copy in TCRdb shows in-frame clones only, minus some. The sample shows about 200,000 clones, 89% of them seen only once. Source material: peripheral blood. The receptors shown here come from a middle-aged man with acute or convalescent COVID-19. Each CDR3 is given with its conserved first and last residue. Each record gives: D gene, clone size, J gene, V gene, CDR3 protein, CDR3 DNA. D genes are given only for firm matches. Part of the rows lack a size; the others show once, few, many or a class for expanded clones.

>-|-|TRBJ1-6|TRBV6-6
CATRPPREVGDSPLHF
TGTGCCACCAGACCGCCCAGGGAAGTAGGAGACTCACCCCTCCACTTT
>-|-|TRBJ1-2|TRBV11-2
CASSLDPRVGGYTF
TGTGCCAGCAGCTTAGACCCCCGGGTGGGTGGCTACACCTTC
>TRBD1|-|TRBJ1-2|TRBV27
CASSSEYRGGNGYTF
TGTGCCAGCAGTTCCGAATACAGGGGAGGAAATGGCTACACCTTC
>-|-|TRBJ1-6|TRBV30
CAWSVSSAYNSPLHF
TGTGCCTGGAGTGTTAGCAGCGCCTATAATTCACCCCTCCACTTT
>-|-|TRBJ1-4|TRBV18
CASSFDEKLFF
TGTGCCAGCTCATTCGATGAAAAACTGTTTTTT
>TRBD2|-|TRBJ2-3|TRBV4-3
CASSQETSVGSTDTQYF
TGCGCCAGCAGCCAAGAAACTAGCGTAGGATCCACAGATACGCAGTATTTT
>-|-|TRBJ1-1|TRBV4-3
CASSQGPKNTEAFF
TGCGCCAGCAGCCAAGGGCCGAAGAACACTGAAGCTTTCTTT
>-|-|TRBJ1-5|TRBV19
CASSMGVSNQPQHF
TGTGCCAGTAGTATGGGCGTCAGCAATCAGCCCCAGCATTTT
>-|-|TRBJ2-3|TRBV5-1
CASSSDPGLSDTQYF
TGCGCCAGCAGCTCCGACCCGGGACTCTCGGATACGCAGTATTTT
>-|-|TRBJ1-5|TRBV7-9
CASSLETGNQPQHF
TGTGCCAGCAGTTTGGAAACAGGGAATCAGCCCCAGCATTTT
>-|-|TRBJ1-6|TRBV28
CASRPGGIRNSPLHF
TGTGCCAGTCGACCAGGAGGGATACGTAATTCACCCCTCCACTTT
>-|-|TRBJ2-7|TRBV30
CAWSLNEQYF
TGTGCCTGGAGTTTAAACGAGCAGTACTTC
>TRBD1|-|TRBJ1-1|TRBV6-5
CASSYSGLNRGLAFF
TGTGCCAGCAGTTACTCGGGACTAAACAGGGGGCTGGCTTTCTTT
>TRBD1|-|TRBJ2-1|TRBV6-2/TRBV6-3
CASSQTGYNEQFF
TGTGCCAGCAGCCAGACAGGGTACAATGAGCAGTTCTTC
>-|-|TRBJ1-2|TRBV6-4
CASRVGEGYYGYTF
TGTGCCAGCAGGGTCGGGGAGGGATACTATGGCTACACCTTC
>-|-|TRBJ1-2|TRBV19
CASEGQSPAFTGIYGYTF
TGTGCCAGCGAGGGGCAGTCACCCGCATTTACAGGGATCTATGGCTACACCTTC
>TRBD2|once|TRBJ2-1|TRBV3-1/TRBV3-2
CASSRVPGLAGLSYNEQFF
TGTGCCAGCAGCCGAGTCCCGGGACTAGCGGGTCTTTCCTACAATGAGCAGTTCTTC
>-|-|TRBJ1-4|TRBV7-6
CASSSLVQDTTSRNEKLFF
TGTGCCAGCAGCTCTCTAGTTCAGGACACCACCAGCCGTAATGAAAAACTGTTTTTT
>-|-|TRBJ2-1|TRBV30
CAWSVGSYNEQFF
TGTGCCTGGAGTGTTGGTAGCTACAATGAGCAGTTCTTC
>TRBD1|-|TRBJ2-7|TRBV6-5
CASTPWAGGAYEQYF
TGTGCCAGCACCCCCTGGGCAGGGGGAGCCTACGAGCAGTACTTC
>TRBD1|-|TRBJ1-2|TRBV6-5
CAITVGTGVFGGYTF
TGTGCCATCACCGTGGGGACAGGGGTATTCGGGGGCTACACCTTC
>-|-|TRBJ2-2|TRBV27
CASSLIGLVSAGELFF
TGTGCCAGCAGTTTAATCGGTCTAGTCTCCGCCGGGGAGCTGTTTTTT
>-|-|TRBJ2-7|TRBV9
CASSVGGQSYEQYF
TGTGCCAGCAGCGTAGGAGGACAGTCCTACGAGCAGTACTTC
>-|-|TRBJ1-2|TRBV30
CAWSPQGRSYTF
TGTGCCTGGAGTCCTCAGGGAAGGTCCTACACCTTC
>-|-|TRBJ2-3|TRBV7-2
CASSLVRGSTDTQYF
TGTGCCAGCAGCTTGGTTCGGGGGAGCACAGATACGCAGTATTTT
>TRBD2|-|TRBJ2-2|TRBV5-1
CASSIQGLAGGATGELFF
TGCGCCAGCAGCATCCAGGGACTAGCGGGGGGAGCCACCGGGGAGCTGTTTTTT
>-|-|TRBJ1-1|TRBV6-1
CASSETGPPNTEAFF
TGTGCCAGCAGTGAGACTGGCCCGCCGAACACTGAAGCTTTCTTT
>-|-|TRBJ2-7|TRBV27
CASSTHREKAWYEQYF
TGTGCCAGCAGTACCCACAGGGAAAAGGCTTGGTACGAGCAGTACTTC
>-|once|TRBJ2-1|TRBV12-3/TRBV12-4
CASSFTTGEQFF
TGTGCCAGCAGTTTCACCACAGGAGAGCAGTTCTTC
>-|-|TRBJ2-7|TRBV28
CASSSPQTATSYEQYF
TGTGCCAGCAGCTCACCCCAGACAGCAACAAGCTACGAGCAGTACTTC
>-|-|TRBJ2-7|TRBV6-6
CASSYSLAHEQYF
TGTGCCAGCAGTTACTCGTTGGCCCACGAGCAGTACTTC
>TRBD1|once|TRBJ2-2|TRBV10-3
CAISRDRANTGELFF
TGTGCCATCAGTCGGGACAGGGCGAACACCGGGGAGCTGTTTTTT
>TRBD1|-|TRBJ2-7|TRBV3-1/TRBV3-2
CASSQTSTGYHEQYF
TGTGCCAGCAGCCAGACTTCGACAGGGTACCACGAGCAGTACTTC
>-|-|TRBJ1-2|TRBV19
CASSIRDGGYTF
TGTGCCAGTAGTATCCGGGATGGCGGCTACACCTTC
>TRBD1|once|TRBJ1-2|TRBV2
CASSESTGRNYGYTF
TGTGCCAGCAGTGAATCGACAGGGAGGAACTATGGCTACACCTTC
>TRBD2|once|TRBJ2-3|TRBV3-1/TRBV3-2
CASSRLAGSSDTQYF
TGTGCCAGCAGCCGACTAGCGGGGTCCTCGGATACGCAGTATTTT
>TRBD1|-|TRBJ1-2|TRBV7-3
CASSGDSGHGYTF
TGTGCCAGCAGCGGGGACAGCGGCCATGGCTACACCTTC
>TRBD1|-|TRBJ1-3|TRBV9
CASSHRGRENTIYF
TGTGCCAGCAGCCACAGGGGGAGAGAAAACACCATATATTTT
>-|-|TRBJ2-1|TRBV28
CASCISGPGNNEQFF
TGTGCCAGCTGTATAAGCGGGCCGGGGAACAATGAGCAGTTCTTC
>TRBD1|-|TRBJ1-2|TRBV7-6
CASSPLGTAYGYTF
TGTGCCAGCAGCCCCCTCGGGACAGCTTATGGCTACACCTTC
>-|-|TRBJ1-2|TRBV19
CASSIDPLYGYTF
TGTGCCAGTAGTATAGATCCCCTCTATGGCTACACCTTC
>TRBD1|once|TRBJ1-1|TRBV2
CASSRDRFGAFF
TGTGCCAGCAGTCGGGACAGGTTCGGAGCTTTCTTT
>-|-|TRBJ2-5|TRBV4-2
CASSQNRQETQYF
TGTGCCAGCAGCCAAAACCGGCAAGAGACCCAGTACTTC
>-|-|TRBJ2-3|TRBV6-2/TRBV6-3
CASSPYGSASTDTQYF
TGTGCCAGCAGCCCTTATGGCAGCGCCAGCACAGATACGCAGTATTTT
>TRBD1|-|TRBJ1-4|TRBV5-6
CASSLTGGGEKLFF
TGTGCCAGCAGCCTGACAGGGGGCGGTGAAAAACTGTTTTTT
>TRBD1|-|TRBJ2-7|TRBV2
CASSYRGQHYEQYF
TGTGCCAGCAGCTACAGGGGGCAACACTACGAGCAGTACTTC
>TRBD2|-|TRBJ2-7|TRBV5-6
CASSLELAGDEQYF
TGTGCCAGCAGCTTGGAACTAGCGGGGGACGAGCAGTACTTC
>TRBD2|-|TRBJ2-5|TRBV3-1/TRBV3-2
CASSQRVTSGGQETQYF
TGTGCCAGCAGCCAAAGGGTTACTAGCGGGGGACAAGAGACCCAGTACTTC
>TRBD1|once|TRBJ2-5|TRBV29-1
CSVVEGAETQYF
TGCAGCGTTGTTGAGGGGGCAGAGACCCAGTACTTC
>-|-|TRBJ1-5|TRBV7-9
CASSLEGQGYQPQHF
TGTGCCAGCAGCTTAGAGGGTCAGGGATATCAGCCCCAGCATTTT
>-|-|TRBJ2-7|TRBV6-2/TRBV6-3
CASSYSIRGSYEQYF
TGTGCCAGCAGTTACTCGATCAGGGGCTCCTACGAGCAGTACTTC
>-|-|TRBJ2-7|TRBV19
CASSIRFSEGNYEQYF
TGTGCCAGTAGTATAAGGTTCTCGGAGGGAAACTACGAGCAGTACTTC
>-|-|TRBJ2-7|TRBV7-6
CASSLASGPSYEQYF
TGTGCCAGCAGCTTAGCGTCAGGGCCCTCCTACGAGCAGTACTTC
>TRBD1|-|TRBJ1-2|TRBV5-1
CASSLAGTGIGGYTF
TGCGCCAGCAGCTTGGCTGGGACAGGGATAGGTGGCTACACCTTC
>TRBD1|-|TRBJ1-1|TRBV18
CASSGRGQGEAFF
TGTGCCAGCTCGGGACGCGGACAGGGTGAAGCTTTCTTT
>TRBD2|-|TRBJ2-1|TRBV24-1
CATSDPTLADNEQFF
TGTGCCACCAGTGATCCGACTCTAGCGGACAATGAGCAGTTCTTC
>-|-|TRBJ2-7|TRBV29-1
CSVSGDGFSYEQYF
TGCAGCGTTTCAGGGGACGGCTTCTCCTACGAGCAGTACTTC